The rows below give T cell receptor beta chains drawn from one sample of a study of cytomegalovirus exposure and HLA in healthy donors. Repertoires were generated with immunoSEQ multiplex PCR, while TCRdb's copy carries only in-frame clones and drops some. The sample gives just over 65,000 clones, around 97% of which show up once; roughly 1.6% is in the top ten. The sample taken for sequencing was PBMCs. The origin of the receptors is a woman aged 18-29 years in good health and CMV-seropositive. Each CDR3 is given with its conserved first and last residue. Fields, in order: clone size, V gene, J gene, D gene, CDR3 DNA, CDR3 protein. The D gene is left open where the match is weak. The size entry is marked missing in some rows and otherwise reads once, few, many or a size class.

size: -; V: TRBV12-5; J: TRBJ1-1; D: -; DNA: TGTGCTAGTGGTTTGGTACTCCGAGGGGGGAACACTGAAGCTTTCTTT; CDR3: CASGLVLRGGNTEAFF
size: -; V: TRBV9; J: TRBJ2-2; D: -; DNA: TGTGCCACCCAGGGGTCATCCGGGGAGCTGTTTTTT; CDR3: CATQGSSGELFF
size: once; V: TRBV11-2; J: TRBJ2-7; D: TRBD1; DNA: TGTGCCAGCAGCTTAGAGGCAGGGGGTCCCTACGAGCAGTACTTC; CDR3: CASSLEAGGPYEQYF
size: -; V: TRBV28; J: TRBJ1-2; D: -; DNA: TGTGCCAGCAGTCCACGGGAGTCTAACTATGGCTACACCTTC; CDR3: CASSPRESNYGYTF
size: -; V: TRBV28; J: TRBJ1-3; D: -; DNA: TGTGCCAGCAAACTAGGAAACACCATATATTTT; CDR3: CASKLGNTIYF
size: -; V: TRBV30; J: TRBJ2-1; D: TRBD1; DNA: TGTGCCTGGAGCCCCGGGACAGGGAGTAATGAGCAGTTCTTC; CDR3: CAWSPGTGSNEQFF
size: -; V: TRBV28; J: TRBJ1-4; D: TRBD1; DNA: TGTGCCAGCAGTTTTTTGGACAGGGGGCGAAAACTGTTTTTT; CDR3: CASSFLDRGRKLFF
size: -; V: TRBV5-1; J: TRBJ2-1; D: -; DNA: TGCGCCAGCAGCCCCACCGCTAGGCACAATGAGCAGTTCTTC; CDR3: CASSPTARHNEQFF
size: -; V: TRBV4-2; J: TRBJ2-2; D: TRBD1; DNA: TGTGCCAGCAGCCCCCAGGGGGCCGCGAACACCGGGGAGCTGTTTTTT; CDR3: CASSPQGAANTGELFF
size: -; V: TRBV7-3; J: TRBJ2-7; D: -; DNA: TGTGCCAGCAGCGAACTACCGGGTTCGGGGGAGCAGTACTTC; CDR3: CASSELPGSGEQYF
size: -; V: TRBV18; J: TRBJ2-2; D: -; DNA: TGTGCCAGCTCACCGAGGGAAACCGGGGAGCTGTTTTTT; CDR3: CASSPRETGELFF
size: -; V: TRBV7-8; J: TRBJ2-1; D: TRBD2; DNA: TGTGCCAGCAGCTTCCCAACTAGCGGGAGCCACTCCTACAATGAGCAGTTCTTC; CDR3: CASSFPTSGSHSYNEQFF
size: -; V: TRBV6-1; J: TRBJ2-3; D: -; DNA: TGTGCCAGCAGTGAAGCGGAGGGTTCGCACACAGATACGCAGTATTTT; CDR3: CASSEAEGSHTDTQYF
size: -; V: TRBV6-1; J: TRBJ1-5; D: TRBD1; DNA: TGTGCCTATGGACAGGGGGCTAACCGTACTCAGCCCCAGCATTTT; CDR3: CAYGQGANRTQPQHF
size: -; V: TRBV10-3; J: TRBJ2-2; D: TRBD1; DNA: TGTGCCATTACCGGGACAGGGGGCGCCTCCGGGGAGCTGTTTTTT; CDR3: CAITGTGGASGELFF
size: -; V: TRBV5-6; J: TRBJ1-5; D: -; DNA: TGTGCCAGCAGCTTTCTCCTCGGTGCTGGGCCCCAGCATTTT; CDR3: CASSFLLGAGPQHF
size: -; V: TRBV7-7; J: TRBJ2-1; D: TRBD2; DNA: TGTGCTAGCAGCTCGGGACTAGCGGGAGTTGAGCAGTTCTTC; CDR3: CASSSGLAGVEQFF
size: once; V: TRBV29-1; J: TRBJ1-1; D: -; DNA: TGCAGCGGCGAGAGGAGCACTGAAGCTTTCTTT; CDR3: CSGERSTEAFF
size: -; V: TRBV4-1; J: TRBJ2-7; D: TRBD1; DNA: TGCGCCAGCAGCAGGGGAACCGGGACAGGCCACGAGCAGTACTTC; CDR3: CASSRGTGTGHEQYF
size: -; V: TRBV4-1; J: TRBJ2-7; D: TRBD2; DNA: TGCGCCAGCAGCCAAGTTTTCAGCGGGAGGTCCTACGAGCAGTACTTC; CDR3: CASSQVFSGRSYEQYF
size: -; V: TRBV5-8; J: TRBJ1-5; D: TRBD1; DNA: TGTGCCAGCAGCTTGTCCCTGACAGGGCGTGTTCAGCCCCAGCATTTT; CDR3: CASSLSLTGRVQPQHF
size: -; V: TRBV4-1; J: TRBJ2-7; D: TRBD2; DNA: TGCGCCAGCAGCCCAACCCTCAGCGGGAGCTCCTACGAGCAGTACTTC; CDR3: CASSPTLSGSSYEQYF
size: -; V: TRBV28; J: TRBJ1-2; D: -; DNA: TGTGCCAGCAGTACCACAGAAAACTTTGACTATGGCTACACCTTC; CDR3: CASSTTENFDYGYTF
size: -; V: TRBV15; J: TRBJ2-7; D: TRBD1; DNA: TGTGCCACCAGCCGGGACAGGTCCCGAATCCGTGAGCAGTACTTC; CDR3: CATSRDRSRIREQYF
size: -; V: TRBV6-5; J: TRBJ2-2; D: -; DNA: TGTGCCAGCAGTTACTCGAACGACTACACCGGGGAGCTGTTTTTT; CDR3: CASSYSNDYTGELFF
size: -; V: TRBV15; J: TRBJ2-1; D: -; DNA: TGTGCCACCAGCAGCGCCTGGGTGGGGGCCTCCTACAATGAGCAGTTCTTC; CDR3: CATSSAWVGASYNEQFF
size: -; V: TRBV14; J: TRBJ2-1; D: TRBD1; DNA: TGTGCCAGCAGCCGAAGGGGACAGGGATTCTACAATGAGCAGTTCTTC; CDR3: CASSRRGQGFYNEQFF
size: -; V: TRBV11-3; J: TRBJ2-3; D: -; DNA: TGTGCCAGCAGCTTAGATCAGGGGGGAGTCCGCACAGATACGCAGTATTTT; CDR3: CASSLDQGGVRTDTQYF
size: -; V: TRBV11-3; J: TRBJ2-1; D: -; DNA: TGTGCCAGCAGCCCGGACAGACAGTTAGACAATGAGCAGTTCTTC; CDR3: CASSPDRQLDNEQFF
size: -; V: TRBV4-1; J: TRBJ2-3; D: -; DNA: TGCGCCAGCAGCCACGTCACGCAGTATTTT; CDR3: CASSHVTQYF
size: -; V: TRBV6-1; J: TRBJ2-7; D: -; DNA: TGTGCCAGCCTAGAAGCCTTAAGCTCCTACGAGCAGTACTTC; CDR3: CASLEALSSYEQYF
size: -; V: TRBV5-1; J: TRBJ1-4; D: -; DNA: TGCGCCAGCAGCTCCCAGGGGAGGGGTGAAAAACTGTTTTTT; CDR3: CASSSQGRGEKLFF
size: -; V: TRBV5-8; J: TRBJ2-5; D: -; DNA: TGTGCCAGCAGCGGAGGGACGAGAGGAGGAGAGACCCAGTACTTC; CDR3: CASSGGTRGGETQYF
size: -; V: TRBV19; J: TRBJ2-1; D: TRBD2; DNA: TGTGCCAGTAGTGTGAGACTAGCGGGGTCCTACAATGAGCAGTTCTTC; CDR3: CASSVRLAGSYNEQFF
size: -; V: TRBV2; J: TRBJ2-3; D: TRBD1; DNA: TGTGCCAGCACAAGACAGGGACCGCAGTATTTT; CDR3: CASTRQGPQYF
size: -; V: TRBV9; J: TRBJ2-7; D: -; DNA: TGTGCCAGCAGCGTAGCGTTAGCGGCTGGCGAGCAGTACTTC; CDR3: CASSVALAAGEQYF
size: -; V: TRBV5-1; J: TRBJ2-2; D: TRBD1; DNA: TGCGCCAGCAGCTTGGGGGCAGGGGGCTACACCGGGGAGCTGTTTTTT; CDR3: CASSLGAGGYTGELFF
size: -; V: TRBV14; J: TRBJ2-1; D: TRBD2; DNA: TGTGCCAGCAGCCCCTTTCCGGGACTAATGTACAATGAGCAGTTCTTC; CDR3: CASSPFPGLMYNEQFF
size: -; V: TRBV7-3; J: TRBJ2-2; D: TRBD2; DNA: TGTGCCAGCAGCTTAACGATGGGACTAGAAGAGAACACCGGGGAGCTGTTTTTT; CDR3: CASSLTMGLEENTGELFF
size: -; V: TRBV4-1; J: TRBJ2-2; D: TRBD1; DNA: TGCGCCAGCAGCCCGAGACAGGGGGCGAGCGGGGAGCTGTTTTTT; CDR3: CASSPRQGASGELFF
size: -; V: TRBV28; J: TRBJ1-4; D: TRBD1; DNA: TGTGCCAGCCTACTCCCGGGACAGGGAGATGAAAAACTGTTTTTT; CDR3: CASLLPGQGDEKLFF
size: -; V: TRBV30; J: TRBJ2-3; D: TRBD2; DNA: TGTGCCTCGTCGACTAGCGGTAGCACAGATACGCAGTATTTT; CDR3: CASSTSGSTDTQYF
size: -; V: TRBV7-3; J: TRBJ1-1; D: TRBD1; DNA: TGTGCCAGCAGCCAGCGAGGGACAGGGGAGGCAGCTTTCTTT; CDR3: CASSQRGTGEAAFF
size: -; V: TRBV20-1; J: TRBJ2-7; D: -; DNA: TGCAGTGCCCCGGGGACCTACGAGCAGTACTTC; CDR3: CSAPGTYEQYF
size: -; V: TRBV29-1; J: TRBJ2-7; D: TRBD2; DNA: TGCAGCTTTTCCACTAGCGGTGCCTACGAGCAGTACTTC; CDR3: CSFSTSGAYEQYF
size: -; V: TRBV14; J: TRBJ1-1; D: -; DNA: TGTGCCAGCAGCGGGCCGACAGGATCGAACACTGAAGCTTTCTTT; CDR3: CASSGPTGSNTEAFF
size: -; V: TRBV27; J: TRBJ1-5; D: TRBD1; DNA: TGTGCCAGCAGGACAGGGAATCAGCCCCAGCATTTT; CDR3: CASRTGNQPQHF
size: -; V: TRBV7-7; J: TRBJ2-3; D: -; DNA: TGTGCTAGCAGCTTAACGCAGGGTCCCTCAGATACGCAGTATTTT; CDR3: CASSLTQGPSDTQYF
size: -; V: TRBV6-1; J: TRBJ2-3; D: -; DNA: -; CDR3: CASILAGGPSDTQYF
size: -; V: TRBV10-1; J: TRBJ2-2; D: -; DNA: TGCGCCAGCTCGGGGGTTGACACCGGGGAGCTGTTTTTT; CDR3: CASSGVDTGELFF
size: -; V: TRBV9; J: TRBJ1-1; D: -; DNA: TGTGCCAGCAGTGAAAGAGGGGGGGAGAGCACTGAAGCTTTCTTT; CDR3: CASSERGGESTEAFF
size: -; V: TRBV19; J: TRBJ2-2; D: -; DNA: TGTGCCAGTAGTATAGTGCGACAGAACACCGGGGAGCTGTTTTTT; CDR3: CASSIVRQNTGELFF
size: -; V: TRBV7-3; J: TRBJ2-3; D: -; DNA: TGTGCCAGCAGCTTATTTTGGGCGGGCCACACAGATACGCAGTATTTT; CDR3: CASSLFWAGHTDTQYF
size: -; V: TRBV13; J: TRBJ1-3; D: -; DNA: TGTGCCAGCAGCGGGCAAAACTCTGGAAACACCATATATTTT; CDR3: CASSGQNSGNTIYF
size: once; V: TRBV5-5; J: TRBJ2-7; D: -; DNA: TGTGCCAGCAGCCTTGCGGGGACTGCAAGTGAGCAGTACTTC; CDR3: CASSLAGTASEQYF
size: -; V: TRBV5-4; J: TRBJ2-1; D: TRBD2; DNA: TGTGCCAGCAGTCGGGGACTAGCGGCCCCCAGCTCCTACAATGAGCAGTTCTTC; CDR3: CASSRGLAAPSSYNEQFF
size: -; V: TRBV5-1; J: TRBJ1-1; D: TRBD1; DNA: TGCGCCAGCAGCCCGCGGGACAGAGAAAACACTGAAGCTTTCTTT; CDR3: CASSPRDRENTEAFF
size: -; V: TRBV27; J: TRBJ1-5; D: -; DNA: TGTGCCAGCAGCCTAGGGGGGGCCCATCAGCCCCAGCATTTT; CDR3: CASSLGGAHQPQHF
size: -; V: TRBV28; J: TRBJ2-1; D: -; DNA: TGTGCCAGCAGTTTCTATTCGGGGAATGAGCAGTTCTTC; CDR3: CASSFYSGNEQFF